This TCR beta chain was identified in a study of T-cell memory formation after mild COVID-19. Study details: Clusters of TCRs were largely donor specific.

CDR1 SEHNR and CDR2 FQNEAQ come from the germline V gene (reference sequence). Trimming cost V 4 bases and J 4 bases, with 13 bases left between them. This CDR3 spans 14 amino acids. The study's findings and limits: Clones that contracted from day 15 to 85 had balanced CD4/CD8; later expanders were CD4+ biased.

A 5'RACE reaction primed in the constant segment made cDNA libraries of TCR alpha and TCR beta, and these carried sample barcodes and UMIs. TCRdb reprocessed the 5' RACE reads via MiXCR and lists one record per CDR3 protein. This table holds about 290,000 distinct CDR3 sequences, around a sixth found once. This clonotype came up once. Its specificity is unknown. The sequenced material came from PBMCs or a T cell subset sorted from them (not recorded which). The clonotype comes from a man younger than 35 who had mild COVID-19 (a few samples of this study predate the infection). Cell type and time point are not known. The chain employs TRBV7-9 and TRBJ1-2; D ambiguous. CDR3 in amino acids: CASSSAHTVYGYTF. CDR3 nucleotides: TGTGCCAGCAGCTCAGCCCATACAGTCTATGGCTACACCTTC.